This TCR beta chain appears in the sequencing data of a study of blood T cells in healthy people across ages. CDR1 is SGHAT and CDR2 is FQNNGV in the germline V gene. The CDR3 consists of 17 residues. V shed 4 bases and J 5 bases; nucleotides not matched to a gene: 16. Study-wide points: Long-lived donors exceeded aged donors in naive CD4+ cells and diversity.

Alongside a J-beta primer mix, a sample-barcoded 5' primer served in a second PCR lasting about 6 to 11 cycles. Each CDR3 protein is one row after TCRdb ran MiXCR on the 5' RACE reads. The sample consists of more than 900,000 distinct CDR3 sequences, under 30% of them appearing once. This clonotype has only one observation. Its antigen is not identified. These same data were also listed under a study on T cells of mothers and their children. That study reports: Material was donated by three healthy Caucasian mothers and their six children.

Sample: blood. The J gene is TRBJ1-1, the V gene TRBV11-2; 7 nucleotides match TRBD1. The sequence came from a girl aged 2 to 9 in good health. CDR3 in amino acids: CASSSLGLDRESTEAFF. For the CDR3, the DNA is TGTGCCAGCAGCTCTCTCGGCCTCGACAGGGAGTCGACTGAAGCTTTCTTT.